This TCR beta chain came from a study of CD8 T cells in Susac syndrome. Random-hexamer reverse transcription was applied to about 0.5 to 1 ug RNA. TCRdb redid the calling of the immunoSEQ multiplex PCR reads with MiXCR, one entry per CDR3 protein. The table shows under 350,000 distinct CDR3 sequences, with about 91% occurring only once. The CDR3 extends over 14 amino acids. Germline CDR1 reads SGHNT; CDR2 reads YYREEE (reference sequence). The V and J ends lost 4 bases and 2 bases respectively, with 13 bases between them. The gene calls are TRBV5-4 and TRBJ2-7; tentatively, D is TRBD1 (6 bases). Sequencing used CD4+ T cells from PBMCs. The receptor comes from a human donor with multiple sclerosis. CDR3 sequence: CASSDKQGTYEQYF. CDR3 nucleotides: TGTGCCAGCAGCGACAAACAGGGCACCTACGAGCAGTACTTC.